A single TCR beta chain is shown here with its context. The antigen remains unidentified. This record comes from a study of response to subunit inactivated influenza vaccine. This CDR3 has 15 amino acids. The V end was cut by 2 bases, the J end by 4 bases, with 14 bases between. TCRdb analysed the RT-PCR reads with MiXCR anew, one entry per CDR3 protein. The sample includes over 750,000 distinct CDR3 sequences, around 20% of them seen just once. Study-wide points: New T cells are recruited in small numbers by each seasonal influenza vaccination, according to the authors' suggestion.

The chain employs TRBV12-3 or TRBV12-4 and TRBJ2-5; TRBD1 might be the D (6 bases). This clonotype originated in a man aged 50 to 60 who received an inactivated influenza vaccine. This specimen consisted of PBMCs from blood, obtained roughly 5 days after vaccination. CDR3 nucleotide sequence: TGTGCCAGCAGTTTAAGTACAGGGAGAAGAGAGACCCAGTACTTC. Amino acids: CASSLSTGRRETQYF.